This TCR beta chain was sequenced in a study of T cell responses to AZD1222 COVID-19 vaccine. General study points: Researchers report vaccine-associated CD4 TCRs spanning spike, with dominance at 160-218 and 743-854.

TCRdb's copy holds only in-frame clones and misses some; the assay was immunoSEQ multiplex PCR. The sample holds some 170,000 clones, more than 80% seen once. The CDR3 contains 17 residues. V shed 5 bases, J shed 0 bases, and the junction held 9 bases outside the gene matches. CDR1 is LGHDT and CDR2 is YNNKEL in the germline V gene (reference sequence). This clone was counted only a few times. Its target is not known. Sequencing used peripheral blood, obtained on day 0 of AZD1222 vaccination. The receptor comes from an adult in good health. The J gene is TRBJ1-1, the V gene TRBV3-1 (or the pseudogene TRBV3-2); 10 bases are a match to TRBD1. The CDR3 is CASSRDRGNSLNTEAFF. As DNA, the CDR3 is TGTGCCAGCAGCAGGGACAGGGGTAACAGCCTGAACACTGAAGCTTTCTTT.